Included here is one T cell receptor beta chain sequence, with context. The antigen remains undetermined. The data derive from a study of cytomegalovirus exposure and HLA in healthy donors. The study ran its PCR with 60 Vbeta and 13 Jbeta primers. Method: immunoSEQ multiplex PCR; TCRdb's copy keeps in-frame clones and lacks some. The table has 120,000 to 150,000 clones, over 70% seen once. Study-level points and caveats: Reports credit the classifier with highly specific, highly sensitive diagnosis of cytomegalovirus status. Data from an earlier analysis indicated that most TCR beta V segments were productive either about 87% or about 30% of the time. Most observed TCR sequences were rare, whereas some public TCRs were detected in many donors. The study reported that TCR beta sequences accurately predicted HLA-A and HLA-B alleles in most subjects.

In germline, CDR1 is SGHTA, CDR2 FQGNSA. With 5 bases removed from V and 3 bases from J, the gap between germline ends came to 10 bases. This CDR3 contains 14 residues. This receptor was taken from a man younger than 40 in good health and CMV-seropositive. The V and J genes are TRBV7-2 and TRBJ2-2; no clear D gene. The sequenced sample consisted of PBMCs. The CDR3 coding sequence is TGTGCCAGCAGCCAAGTCGGGTACACCGGGGAGCTGTTTTTT. This codes for CASSQVGYTGELFF.